These 20 T cell receptor beta chains were sequenced from one sample in a study of CXCR3-negative and CXCR3-positive naive CD8 T cells. With UMI labels, 5' RACE was used to prepare the TRB cDNA libraries. TCRdb derives one entry per CDR3 protein from the 5' RACE reads, leaving out DNA. In total, the table holds over 100,000 distinct CDR3 sequences. The material sequenced was naive CXCR3- CD8+ T cells from blood. The subset is: CD45RO-CCR7+CD27+CD95- naive CD8+ T cells lacking CXCR3 (TNR3-). Receptors originate from a human donor in good health. Some clones in this sample may be carry-over from other donors' samples.

V gene TRBV7-9 combines with J gene TRBJ2-1; as DNA is missing, the TRBD2 call by TCRdb cannot be tested. The CDR3 is 15 amino acids. Germline V gene data show CDR1 as SEHNR and CDR2 as FQNEAQ (reference sequence). The CDR3 region is CASSRTDSSYNEQFF.

This chain connects TRBV15 to TRBJ2-7. The CDR3 contains 16 residues. Germline V gene data show CDR1 as LNHNV and CDR2 as YYDKDF (reference sequence). The CDR3 here is CATSPRPGRGSYEKYF.

The chain joins TRBV5-1 to TRBJ1-1; TCRdb's D gene call, TRBD1, goes unchecked for lack of DNA. Germline V gene sequence: CDR1 SGHRS, CDR2 YFSETQ. This CDR3 has 14 residues. The CDR3 sequence: CASSWGQGVTEAFF.

The chain recombines TRBV4-2 with TRBJ2-2; TCRdb designates TRBD2, a call that cannot be tested without DNA. There are 17 residues in the CDR3. The germline gives CDR1 LGHNA, CDR2 YNFKEQ. The CDR3: CASSHQGGWGGTGELFF.

The V call is TRBV10-2, the J call TRBJ2-7; TCRdb selects TRBD2, and the lack of DNA leaves this call unchecked. Per germline, CDR1 WSHSY and CDR2 SAAADI. The CDR3 extends over 15 amino acids. The CDR3 here is CASRLPGLAGYEQYF.

V is TRBV12-3 or TRBV12-4 and J is TRBJ1-1. CDR3 length equals 13 residues. The chain's CDR3 is CASSPDQVTEAFF.

The chain joins TRBV4-3 to TRBJ2-2; the D gene TCRdb calls, TRBD2, cannot be checked with no DNA. The CDR3 loop spans 18 amino acids. Germline V gives CDR1 LGHNA, CDR2 YSLEER. CDR3 sequence reads: CASSDRRLAGGHTGELFF.

This sequence joins TRBV3-1 and TRBJ2-7; the TRBD2 assignment by TCRdb is unverifiable without DNA. The CDR3 consists of 14 residues. The V gene's germline CDR1 is LGHDT and CDR2 YNNKEL (reference sequence). CDR3 amino acids: CASSPRLADYEQYF.

The rearrangement uses TRBV29-1 and TRBJ2-2. Germline V lookup: CDR1 SQVTM, CDR2 ANQGSEA. The CDR3 runs 14 residues. CDR3: CSVVGSTNTGELFF.

The chain couples TRBV7-9 to TRBJ2-3; TCRdb indicates TRBD1, and absent DNA this call remains unverified. Germline CDR1 and CDR2: SEHNR and FQNEAQ (reference sequence). The length of the CDR3 is 12 residues. The CDR3 sequence: CASSQEGYTQYF.

The chain's CDR3 is CASSLHQTPFSRANVLTF. V usage is TRBV28 and J usage is TRBJ2-6; TCRdb's D call of TRBD2 is untestable without DNA. Germline V gene data show CDR1 as MDHEN and CDR2 as SYDVKM. The CDR3 runs to 18 residues.

The V and J genes are TRBV28 and TRBJ2-2; TCRdb picks TRBD1, but there is no DNA to check that call. The CDR3 has 16 amino acids. Germline V gene data show CDR1 as MDHEN and CDR2 as SYDVKM. CDR3 sequence: CASSHTGTWNTGELFF.

V is TRBV4-1 and J is TRBJ2-2; TCRdb picks TRBD2, but there is no DNA to check that call. The length of the CDR3 is 15 residues. The germline CDR1 and CDR2 sequences are MGHRA and YSYEKL. CDR3 protein: CASSQRLGYTGELFF.

This rearrangement joins TRBV28 to TRBJ2-3; as DNA is missing, the TRBD2 call by TCRdb cannot be tested. CDR1 is MDHEN, CDR2 SYDVKM, per germline. This CDR3 is 15 amino acids long. CDR3 residues: CASSLVAGGMDTQYF. Complete variable domain (other parts from reference TRBV28 and TRBJ2-3): DVKVTQSSRYLVKRTGEKVFLECVQDMDHENMFWYRQDPGLGLRLIYFSYDVKMKEKGDIPEGYSVSREKKERFSLILESASTNQTSMYLCASSLVAGGMDTQYFGPGTRLTVL.

The rearrangement joins TRBV29-1 to TRBJ2-2; there is no DNA to check the TCRdb D call of TRBD1. The CDR3 sequence is 15 residues long. Germline V gene lookup returns CDR1 SQVTM and CDR2 ANQGSEA. The CDR3 is CSVKAGRSNTGELFF.

The gene calls are TRBV7-6 and TRBJ2-5; TCRdb's assignment of TRBD1 cannot be checked, as there is no DNA. Germline V gene sequence: CDR1 SGHVS, CDR2 FNYEAQ. There are 16 residues in the CDR3. The CDR3 sequence is CASSLGTAPIGRTQYF.

The chain joins TRBV29-1 to TRBJ2-2. Germline CDR1 is SQVTM and CDR2 is ANQGSEA. The CDR3 spans 13 residues. The CDR3 here is CSVEQENTGELFF.

The chain employs TRBV12-3 or TRBV12-4 and TRBJ2-1; the TCRdb D gene call, TRBD2, has no DNA to confirm it. This CDR3 is 13 amino acids long. CDR3 in amino acids: CASSSREYSEQFF.

The chain carries TRBV29-1 and TRBJ2-7; TCRdb names TRBD1, which stays unverified in the absence of DNA. The CDR3 sequence is 16 residues long. Germline values: CDR1 SQVTM, CDR2 ANQGSEA. CDR3: CSVETTRGPSSYEQYF.

V is TRBV28 and J is TRBJ2-6; TCRdb calls TRBD1, which cannot be checked without DNA. Germline V lookup: CDR1 MDHEN, CDR2 SYDVKM. The CDR3 length is 17 residues. This CDR3 reads CASRSTGGAFGANVLTF.